The rows below give T cell receptor beta chains drawn from one sample of a study of Graves' ophthalmopathy and Graves' hyperthyroidism. In TCRdb, the multiplex PCR reads were re-called with MiXCR into one record per CDR3 protein. This sample yields about 400,000 distinct CDR3 sequences, of which about 16% are seen a single time; about 7% belongs to the top ten. The sample taken for sequencing was peripheral blood. The receptor source for this set is a woman between 18 and 29 years old with stable Graves' hyperthyroidism. Each CDR3 is given with its conserved first and last residue. D genes are given only for firm matches. Expanded clones are given a class, and other clones once, few, many or no size at all.

D	J	V	size	CDR3	DNA
-	TRBJ1-2	TRBV10-3	many	CAISAGVEANYGYTF	TGTGCCATCAGTGCAGGGGTGGAGGCTAACTATGGCTACACCTTC
-	TRBJ1-2	TRBV3-1	-	CASSPHWGGYTF	TGTGCCAGCAGCCCCCACTGGGGTGGCTACACCTTC
-	TRBJ1-1	TRBV7-2	many	CASAPQGMNTEAFF	TGTGCCAGCGCCCCACAGGGAATGAACACTGAAGCTTTCTTT
-	TRBJ1-1	TRBV12-3/TRBV12-4	-	CASSLTPGTQAFF	TGTGCCAGCAGTCTTACTCCCGGGACCCAAGCTTTCTTT
-	TRBJ1-6	TRBV6-1	many	CASSHEGERSPLHF	TGTGCCAGCAGCCACGAGGGGGAACGCTCACCCCTCCACTTT
-	TRBJ2-5	TRBV7-9	-	CASSSYRNEVETQYF	TGTGCCAGCAGTTCCTACCGCAACGAGGTAGAGACCCAGTACTTC
-	TRBJ2-7	TRBV20-1	many	CSANRGGSYEQYF	TGCAGTGCTAATAGGGGGGGTAGCTACGAGCAGTACTTC
-	TRBJ1-1	TRBV6-1	many	CASSEAGHTEAFF	TGTGCCAGCAGTGAAGCAGGCCACACTGAAGCTTTCTTT
-	TRBJ1-2	TRBV4-2	once	CASSQDHHGALIYGYTF	TGTGCCAGCAGCCAAGATCATCATGGGGCGCTGATCTATGGCTACACCTTC
TRBD2	TRBJ2-5	TRBV7-6	-	CASSPIAGEETQYF	TGTGCCAGCAGCCCGATAGCGGGGGAGGAGACCCAGTACTTC
-	TRBJ2-7	TRBV11-3	few	CASSLEISYEQYF	TGTGCCAGCAGCTTAGAGATATCCTACGAGCAGTACTTC
-	TRBJ1-1	TRBV5-5	many	CASSLRGAGNTEAFF	TGTGCCAGCAGCTTGAGGGGAGCGGGGAACACTGAAGCTTTCTTT
-	TRBJ2-6	TRBV5-1	many	CASSPRASGANVLTF	TGCGCCAGCAGCCCCAGGGCATCGGGGGCCAACGTCCTGACTTTC
-	TRBJ1-2	TRBV5-6	many	CASSFSMGSYTF	TGTGCCAGCAGCTTTTCAATGGGGAGCTACACCTTC
TRBD1	TRBJ2-2	TRBV20-1	many	CSAVRQGANTGELFF	TGCAGTGCTGTTAGACAGGGGGCGAACACCGGGGAGCTGTTTTTT
-	TRBJ1-1	TRBV12-3/TRBV12-4	-	CASSLPDFDTDAFF	TGTGCCAGCAGTCTCCCGGACTTTGACACTGATGCTTTCTTT
-	TRBJ2-5	TRBV20-1	many	CSANLVETQYF	TGCAGTGCTAACCTCGTCGAGACCCAGTACTTC
-	TRBJ2-5	TRBV11-2	-	CASSFSGNMGETQYF	TGTGCCAGCAGCTTTTCGGGCAATATGGGAGAGACCCAGTACTTC
-	TRBJ2-7	TRBV19	few	CASSIDPASYEQYF	TGTGCCAGTAGTATAGATCCAGCATCCTACGAGCAGTACTTC
-	TRBJ1-2	TRBV29-1	-	CSVPTPRLRAPYGYTF	TGCAGCGTCCCAACACCCCGACTGAGAGCTCCCTATGGCTACACCTTC
-	TRBJ1-1	TRBV12-3/TRBV12-4	many	CASSWLEGATFF	TGTGCCAGCAGCTGGCTGGAGGGCGCGACTTTCTTT
TRBD1	TRBJ2-7	TRBV29-1	-	CSVVPGTGPSYEQYF	TGCAGCGTTGTCCCCGGGACAGGGCCATCCTACGAGCAGTACTTC
-	TRBJ1-2	TRBV3-1	-	CASSQVTQGGYTF	TGTGCCAGCAGCCAAGTGACCCAGGGTGGCTACACCTTC
TRBD1	TRBJ2-7	TRBV6-6	many	CASRLDRGEQYF	TGTGCCAGCAGATTAGACAGGGGCGAGCAGTACTTC
TRBD1	TRBJ1-3	TRBV11-2	many	CASSMSRYGQGAGNTIYF	TGTGCCAGCAGCATGAGCCGTTATGGACAGGGCGCTGGAAACACCATATATTTT
-	TRBJ1-2	TRBV6-5	many	CASSTGARGSYGYTF	TGTGCCAGCAGTACGGGGGCACGGGGAAGTTATGGCTACACCTTC
-	TRBJ1-1	TRBV7-6	many	CASSLAPWIRSLKVGTEAFF	TGTGCCAGCAGCTTAGCCCCTTGGATTAGGTCACTAAAGGTCGGCACTGAAGCTTTCTTT